This T cell receptor beta chain was sequenced for a study of shared T cell receptors in the human thymus. V was trimmed by 4 bases and J by 2 bases, leaving 16 bases between them. CDR3 size: 15 residues. CDR1 is SGHNT and CDR2 is YYREEE in the germline V gene (reference sequence). The repertoire was sequenced with immunoSEQ multiplex PCR; TCRdb's copy has only in-frame clones and lacks some. The sample has roughly 550,000 clones, about four fifths seen once; the top ten hold more than 0.01%. These same records also appear under a second study, on human thymus T cells. Per that study: It was healthy Finnish infants having corrective surgery for congenital heart defects who were the donors.

Material for sequencing was thymocytes. The chain links TRBV5-4 to TRBJ2-7; D remains ambiguous. The sequence came from a boy under three years old with a congenital heart defect. In DNA, the CDR3 is TGTGCCAGCAGCCGCAACGGGTCCTTCCCCTACGAGCAGTACTTC. It yields the protein CASSRNGSFPYEQYF.